The entry below describes one T cell receptor (beta chain). The target antigen is unknown. The data originate from a study of graft-versus-host responses after intestinal transplantation. J gave up 2 bases and V 7 bases, and 8 bases lay outside the gene matches. This CDR3 is built from 14 residues. Germline CDR1 SNHLY, CDR2 FYNNEI. Profiling relied on immunoSEQ multiplex PCR, and the TCRdb table lists in-frame clones only, not all of them. This table holds under 150,000 clones, 85% to 95% found once. The material sequenced was unstimulated CD4+ T cells sorted from spleen or lymph node cells, taken before intestinal transplant. The V call is TRBV2, the J call TRBJ2-7; 7 bases align to TRBD1. This clonotype originated in a human donor who received an intestinal transplant. Here the CDR3 reads CASKERTGAYEQYF. Written as DNA, the CDR3 is TGTGCCAGCAAAGAAAGAACAGGGGCCTACGAGCAGTACTTC.